These T cell receptor beta chains were read from a single sample in a study of cytomegalovirus exposure and HLA in healthy donors. Libraries were prepared by immunoSEQ multiplex PCR; TCRdb keeps only in-frame clonotypes and omits some of them. The top ten clones hold 3.1% of a sample with approximately 130,000 clones, roughly 79% of them seen once. The sample was PBMCs. These receptors were obtained from a man aged 30-40 years in good health and CMV-seronegative. The CDR3 runs from the conserved cysteine through the conserved F or W. Fields, in order: D gene, clone size, V gene, CDR3 length, J gene, CDR3 protein, CDR3 DNA. D genes are given only for firm matches. The listing skips clone size in some rows; elsewhere it reads once, few, many or a size class.

D gene: NA; clone size: NA; V gene: TRBV2; CDR3 length: 13; J gene: TRBJ1-1; CDR3 protein: CASRAPLNTEAFF; CDR3 DNA: TGTGCCAGCAGAGCACCACTGAACACTGAAGCTTTCTTT
D gene: NA; clone size: NA; V gene: TRBV11-2; CDR3 length: 16; J gene: TRBJ2-3; CDR3 protein: CASSSDVNPYTDTQYF; CDR3 DNA: TGTGCCAGCAGCTCAGACGTTAACCCCTACACAGATACGCAGTATTTT
D gene: TRBD2; clone size: NA; V gene: TRBV7-2; CDR3 length: 18; J gene: TRBJ2-1; CDR3 protein: CASSPYPTSGRTDNEQFF; CDR3 DNA: TGTGCCAGCAGCCCTTACCCGACTAGCGGGAGGACAGACAATGAGCAGTTCTTC
D gene: TRBD1; clone size: NA; V gene: TRBV30; CDR3 length: 14; J gene: TRBJ2-7; CDR3 protein: CAWAGGAVPYEQYF; CDR3 DNA: TGTGCCTGGGCAGGGGGCGCGGTTCCCTACGAGCAGTACTTC
D gene: NA; clone size: NA; V gene: TRBV19; CDR3 length: 14; J gene: TRBJ1-2; CDR3 protein: CASSQKGDYYGYTF; CDR3 DNA: TGTGCCAGTAGCCAAAAAGGGGACTACTATGGCTACACCTTC
D gene: NA; clone size: NA; V gene: TRBV4-1; CDR3 length: 17; J gene: TRBJ1-6; CDR3 protein: CASSQAHRARDGSPLHF; CDR3 DNA: TGCGCCAGCAGCCAAGCTCACAGGGCCCGAGATGGTTCACCCCTCCACTTT
D gene: TRBD1; clone size: NA; V gene: TRBV5-1; CDR3 length: 15; J gene: TRBJ1-1; CDR3 protein: CASSLIGGANTEAFF; CDR3 DNA: TGCGCCAGCAGCTTGATAGGGGGCGCGAACACTGAAGCTTTCTTT
D gene: TRBD1; clone size: NA; V gene: TRBV6-1; CDR3 length: 14; J gene: TRBJ2-3; CDR3 protein: CATLTGAATDTQYF; CDR3 DNA: TGTGCCACCCTTACAGGGGCGGCCACAGATACGCAGTATTTT
D gene: NA; clone size: once; V gene: TRBV9; CDR3 length: 14; J gene: TRBJ1-1; CDR3 protein: CASSVEWGDTEAFF; CDR3 DNA: TGTGCCAGCAGCGTAGAGTGGGGGGACACTGAAGCTTTCTTT
D gene: NA; clone size: NA; V gene: TRBV30; CDR3 length: 14; J gene: TRBJ2-7; CDR3 protein: CACMWDGSVGEQYF; CDR3 DNA: TGTGCCTGTATGTGGGACGGGAGCGTGGGCGAGCAGTACTTC
D gene: NA; clone size: NA; V gene: TRBV2; CDR3 length: 15; J gene: TRBJ2-7; CDR3 protein: CASKSGQAGSYEQYF; CDR3 DNA: TGTGCCAGCAAGTCCGGACAAGCAGGGTCCTACGAGCAGTACTTC
D gene: TRBD1; clone size: NA; V gene: TRBV7-8; CDR3 length: 16; J gene: TRBJ1-5; CDR3 protein: CASSLWSRGRDQPQHF; CDR3 DNA: TGTGCCAGCAGCTTATGGTCCAGGGGGCGCGACCAGCCCCAGCATTTT
D gene: TRBD2; clone size: few; V gene: TRBV5-1; CDR3 length: 17; J gene: TRBJ2-7; CDR3 protein: CASSLIVGLAGVHEQYF; CDR3 DNA: TGCGCCAGCAGCTTGATCGTTGGACTAGCGGGAGTCCACGAGCAGTACTTC
D gene: NA; clone size: NA; V gene: TRBV20-1; CDR3 length: 11; J gene: TRBJ2-1; CDR3 protein: CSASGSNEQFF; CDR3 DNA: TGCAGTGCTAGCGGGAGTAATGAGCAGTTCTTC
D gene: NA; clone size: NA; V gene: TRBV14; CDR3 length: 13; J gene: TRBJ2-7; CDR3 protein: CASSQAISYEQYF; CDR3 DNA: TGTGCCAGCAGCCAAGCTATCTCCTACGAGCAGTACTTC
D gene: NA; clone size: NA; V gene: TRBV10-2; CDR3 length: 14; J gene: TRBJ2-3; CDR3 protein: CASSAGGSTDTQYF; CDR3 DNA: TGCGCCAGCAGTGCGGGGGGCAGCACAGATACGCAGTATTTT
D gene: NA; clone size: NA; V gene: TRBV5-1; CDR3 length: 14; J gene: TRBJ2-7; CDR3 protein: CASSRDGAMGEQYF; CDR3 DNA: TGCGCCAGCTCGCGGGATGGGGCTATGGGGGAGCAGTACTTC
D gene: TRBD2; clone size: NA; V gene: TRBV23-1; CDR3 length: 16; J gene: TRBJ2-5; CDR3 protein: CASSKGASGAQETQYF; CDR3 DNA: TGCGCCAGCAGTAAAGGGGCTAGCGGAGCTCAAGAGACCCAGTACTTC
D gene: TRBD1; clone size: once; V gene: TRBV6-5; CDR3 length: 14; J gene: TRBJ2-7; CDR3 protein: CASSLDREGYEQYF; CDR3 DNA: TGTGCCAGCAGTTTGGACAGGGAAGGCTACGAGCAGTACTTC
D gene: TRBD2; clone size: NA; V gene: TRBV29-1; CDR3 length: 17; J gene: TRBJ2-2; CDR3 protein: CSVLSGERHWNTGELFF; CDR3 DNA: TGCAGCGTTCTTAGCGGGGAGCGACACTGGAACACCGGGGAGCTGTTTTTT
D gene: NA; clone size: NA; V gene: TRBV28; CDR3 length: 15; J gene: TRBJ2-7; CDR3 protein: CASSLLAETLYEQYF; CDR3 DNA: TGTGCCAGCAGTTTATTAGCGGAGACCCTTTACGAGCAGTACTTC
D gene: NA; clone size: NA; V gene: TRBV28; CDR3 length: 12; J gene: TRBJ2-7; CDR3 protein: CASGAGTYEQYF; CDR3 DNA: TGTGCCAGCGGTGCAGGGACCTACGAGCAGTACTTC
D gene: NA; clone size: NA; V gene: TRBV28; CDR3 length: 17; J gene: TRBJ2-7; CDR3 protein: CASSSLRARGEDYEQYF; CDR3 DNA: TGTGCCAGCAGTTCCCTGAGGGCCAGGGGGGAGGACTACGAGCAGTACTTC
D gene: TRBD1; clone size: NA; V gene: TRBV9; CDR3 length: 13; J gene: TRBJ1-1; CDR3 protein: CASRGQGSTEAFF; CDR3 DNA: TGTGCCAGCAGGGGACAGGGAAGCACTGAAGCTTTCTTT
D gene: NA; clone size: few; V gene: TRBV6-5; CDR3 length: 16; J gene: TRBJ2-2; CDR3 protein: CASSYSRAGRTGELFF; CDR3 DNA: TGTGCCAGCAGTTACTCCCGTGCAGGGCGGACCGGGGAGCTGTTTTTT
D gene: NA; clone size: NA; V gene: TRBV7-2; CDR3 length: 16; J gene: TRBJ1-5; CDR3 protein: CASSLRGQSRSQPQHF; CDR3 DNA: TGTGCCAGCAGCTTACGAGGGCAGTCAAGGAGTCAGCCCCAGCATTTT
D gene: NA; clone size: once; V gene: TRBV28; CDR3 length: 13; J gene: TRBJ1-1; CDR3 protein: CASSLSQNTEAFF; CDR3 DNA: TGTGCCAGCAGTTTATCACAGAACACTGAAGCTTTCTTT
D gene: TRBD2; clone size: few; V gene: TRBV7-3; CDR3 length: 15; J gene: TRBJ2-3; CDR3 protein: CASSFSLAGADTQYF; CDR3 DNA: TGTGCCAGCAGCTTTTCACTAGCGGGGGCAGATACGCAGTATTTT
D gene: NA; clone size: NA; V gene: TRBV4-3; CDR3 length: 15; J gene: TRBJ2-5; CDR3 protein: CASSQLTGSGETQYF; CDR3 DNA: TGCGCCAGCAGCCAACTCACGGGGTCGGGAGAGACCCAGTACTTC
D gene: TRBD1; clone size: NA; V gene: TRBV5-1; CDR3 length: 17; J gene: TRBJ2-5; CDR3 protein: CASSLHGTGDGKETQYF; CDR3 DNA: TGCGCCAGCAGCTTGCACGGGACAGGGGACGGGAAAGAGACCCAGTACTTC
D gene: NA; clone size: NA; V gene: TRBV27; CDR3 length: 13; J gene: TRBJ1-1; CDR3 protein: CASSSNKHNEAFF; CDR3 DNA: TGTGCCAGCAGTTCCAACAAACACAATGAAGCTTTCTTT
D gene: NA; clone size: NA; V gene: TRBV6-5; CDR3 length: 14; J gene: TRBJ1-4; CDR3 protein: CASSREPRDEKLFF; CDR3 DNA: TGTGCCAGCAGTAGAGAGCCCCGAGATGAAAAACTGTTTTTT
D gene: TRBD1; clone size: NA; V gene: TRBV28; CDR3 length: 13; J gene: TRBJ2-7; CDR3 protein: CASCMDRVHEQYF; CDR3 DNA: TGTGCCAGCTGCATGGACAGGGTCCACGAGCAGTACTTC
D gene: NA; clone size: NA; V gene: TRBV27; CDR3 length: 16; J gene: TRBJ2-3; CDR3 protein: CASSFNRVRIRDTQYF; CDR3 DNA: TGTGCCAGCAGTTTTAACCGTGTTCGTATTCGGGATACGCAGTATTTT
D gene: NA; clone size: NA; V gene: TRBV7-8; CDR3 length: 18; J gene: TRBJ2-2; CDR3 protein: CASSNRTRRDRNTGELFF; CDR3 DNA: TGTGCCAGCAGTAACCGAACAAGGCGGGACAGAAACACCGGGGAGCTGTTTTTT
D gene: TRBD1; clone size: NA; V gene: TRBV28; CDR3 length: 14; J gene: TRBJ2-7; CDR3 protein: CASSLLGTGYEQYF; CDR3 DNA: TGTGCCAGCAGTTTATTGGGGACAGGCTACGAGCAGTACTTC
D gene: TRBD2; clone size: NA; V gene: TRBV6-6; CDR3 length: 12; J gene: TRBJ2-5; CDR3 protein: CASSYGEGRGDF; CDR3 DNA: TGTGCCAGCAGTTATGGGGAGGGAAGGGGCGACTTC
D gene: NA; clone size: few; V gene: TRBV19; CDR3 length: 15; J gene: TRBJ2-1; CDR3 protein: CASSRLGASYNEQFF; CDR3 DNA: TGTGCCAGTAGTAGGTTAGGGGCCTCCTACAATGAGCAGTTCTTC
D gene: NA; clone size: once; V gene: TRBV7-8; CDR3 length: 17; J gene: TRBJ2-3; CDR3 protein: CASGPFELRGATDTQYF; CDR3 DNA: TGTGCCAGCGGACCTTTTGAGCTCCGTGGGGCGACAGATACGCAGTATTTT
D gene: TRBD1; clone size: NA; V gene: TRBV29-1; CDR3 length: 13; J gene: TRBJ2-7; CDR3 protein: CSASDRGPYEQYF; CDR3 DNA: TGCAGCGCCTCGGACAGGGGACCCTACGAGCAGTACTTC
D gene: NA; clone size: NA; V gene: TRBV10-1; CDR3 length: 20; J gene: TRBJ1-5; CDR3 protein: CASSAAGAPIRLIGNQPQHF; CDR3 DNA: TGCGCCAGCAGTGCGGCAGGGGCCCCTATTCGGCTAATCGGCAATCAGCCCCAGCATTTT
D gene: TRBD2; clone size: NA; V gene: TRBV7-2; CDR3 length: 16; J gene: TRBJ2-5; CDR3 protein: CASSPPRLAGQETQYF; CDR3 DNA: TGTGCCAGCAGCCCCCCCCGGCTAGCGGGCCAAGAGACCCAGTACTTC
D gene: NA; clone size: NA; V gene: TRBV28; CDR3 length: 11; J gene: TRBJ2-7; CDR3 protein: CASSLRGEQYF; CDR3 DNA: TGTGCCAGCAGTTTAAGAGGGGAGCAGTACTTC
D gene: NA; clone size: NA; V gene: TRBV4-1; CDR3 length: 17; J gene: TRBJ2-1; CDR3 protein: CASSQDEGRGAYNEQFF; CDR3 DNA: TGCGCCAGCAGCCAAGATGAGGGGCGGGGCGCCTACAATGAGCAGTTCTTC
D gene: NA; clone size: NA; V gene: TRBV2; CDR3 length: 15; J gene: TRBJ1-5; CDR3 protein: CASSERGGSGEPQHF; CDR3 DNA: TGTGCCAGCAGTGAGAGGGGGGGAAGTGGAGAGCCCCAGCATTTT
D gene: TRBD1; clone size: NA; V gene: TRBV7-2; CDR3 length: 15; J gene: TRBJ2-7; CDR3 protein: CASSSTGTGVHEQYF; CDR3 DNA: TGTGCCAGCAGCTCGACCGGGACAGGGGTCCACGAGCAGTACTTC
D gene: NA; clone size: NA; V gene: TRBV7-9; CDR3 length: 13; J gene: TRBJ1-3; CDR3 protein: CASRSHTGDTIYF; CDR3 DNA: TGTGCCAGCAGGTCTCACACCGGGGACACCATATATTTT
D gene: TRBD1; clone size: NA; V gene: TRBV29-1; CDR3 length: 12; J gene: TRBJ2-7; CDR3 protein: CSVGQGWSEQYF; CDR3 DNA: TGCAGCGTCGGACAGGGTTGGAGCGAGCAGTACTTC
D gene: NA; clone size: NA; V gene: TRBV29-1; CDR3 length: 14; J gene: TRBJ1-1; CDR3 protein: CSVRSGHLNTEAFF; CDR3 DNA: TGCAGCGTTAGGTCAGGACACCTAAACACTGAAGCTTTCTTT
D gene: NA; clone size: NA; V gene: TRBV30; CDR3 length: 13; J gene: TRBJ1-2; CDR3 protein: CAWISQGNYGYTF; CDR3 DNA: TGTGCCTGGATTTCGCAGGGCAACTATGGCTACACCTTC
D gene: NA; clone size: NA; V gene: TRBV11-2; CDR3 length: 14; J gene: TRBJ2-7; CDR3 protein: CASSLEPGTYEQYF; CDR3 DNA: TGTGCCAGCAGCTTAGAACCGGGAACCTACGAGCAGTACTTC
D gene: TRBD2; clone size: once; V gene: TRBV7-3; CDR3 length: 15; J gene: TRBJ2-7; CDR3 protein: CASSLRAGGPYEQYF; CDR3 DNA: TGTGCCAGCAGCTTGCGGGCGGGAGGGCCTTACGAGCAGTACTTC